These T cell receptor beta chains were read from a single sample in a study of response to subunit inactivated influenza vaccine. TCRdb ran MiXCR on the RT-PCR reads and lists one entry per CDR3 protein. The data show over 400,000 distinct CDR3 sequences, 9.5% to 12% seen once. The sequencing here drew on PBMCs from blood, taken 35 to 45 days after vaccination. The origin of the receptors is a man aged 50 to 60 who received an inactivated influenza vaccine. Each CDR3 is given with its conserved first and last residue. The D gene is left open where the match is weak. Only part of the rows carry a size: once, few, many, or a class if the clone is expanded.

CDR3nt	CDR3aa	abundance	v_gene	j_gene	d_gene
TGCAGTGCTAACTTGGGGATTATAAACATTCAGTACTTC	CSANLGIINIQYF	few	TRBV20-1	TRBJ2-4	.
TGTGCCAGCAGCCGCGGGGGGGCGGTTAATTCACCCCTCCACTTT	CASSRGGAVNSPLHF	many	TRBV12-3/TRBV12-4	TRBJ1-6	.
TGCAGTGCATCCGGGGACAGAGGGGGAAACACCATATATTTT	CSASGDRGGNTIYF	many	TRBV20-1	TRBJ1-3	TRBD1
TGCGCCAGCAGCCAACTAGCGGGGAGTGTAGATACGCAGTATTTT	CASSQLAGSVDTQYF	many	TRBV4-3	TRBJ2-3	TRBD2
TGTGCCAGCAGCCGATTAACGGAACTAGCGGCGAACACCGGGGAGCTGTTTTTT	CASSRLTELAANTGELFF	.	TRBV11-1	TRBJ2-2	TRBD2
TGCAGTGCTAGAGATCGTACAGGGGGTATTCCCTACGAGCAGTACTTC	CSARDRTGGIPYEQYF	few	TRBV20-1	TRBJ2-7	TRBD1
TGCGCCAGCTCTACAGGGAAGTACGAGCAGTACTTC	CASSTGKYEQYF	few	TRBV5-1	TRBJ2-7	.
TGTGCCAGCACTCGAGGGACTAGCGTGTCCTACAATGAGCAGTTCTTC	CASTRGTSVSYNEQFF	.	TRBV6-1	TRBJ2-1	TRBD2
TGTGCCAGCCGGGCCCCTAATCCGGACTATGGCTACACCTTC	CASRAPNPDYGYTF	few	TRBV27	TRBJ1-2	.
TGTGCCAGCAGTAAAAGACTAGCGGGGCCGTTCCAAGAGACCCAGTACTTC	CASSKRLAGPFQETQYF	many	TRBV6-2/TRBV6-3	TRBJ2-5	TRBD2
TGTGCCAGCAGGTTGGTAGCACAGGGGGCGTGGAATGAGCAGTTCTTC	CASRLVAQGAWNEQFF	few	TRBV5-5	TRBJ2-1	TRBD1
TGCAGCGGCCTCCTAGCGGGAGGGCCGTCAGATACGCAGTATTTT	CSGLLAGGPSDTQYF	many	TRBV29-1	TRBJ2-3	TRBD2
TGTGCCAGCGGACAGGGGATGACCTACGAGCAGTACTTC	CASGQGMTYEQYF	few	TRBV28	TRBJ2-7	TRBD1
TGTGCCAACAGACCCACGCGACCGACAAAAAAGGGACTCCGGGGATGGCCAGATACGCAGTATTTT	CANRPTRPTKKGLRGWPDTQYF	.	TRBV6-4	TRBJ2-3	.
TGCGCCAGCAGCTTGGACCATAACTACAATGAGCAGTTCTTC	CASSLDHNYNEQFF	many	TRBV5-1	TRBJ2-1	.
TGTGCCAGCAGCAGGAAAGTCGTGGGACAGGGACTCCCGGCGGAGGGCTACACCTTC	CASSRKVVGQGLPAEGYTF	.	TRBV11-1	TRBJ1-2	TRBD1
TGTGCCAGCAGCTTATCGTCCGGGGGACTAGCGGAAGAGCAGTACTTC	CASSLSSGGLAEEQYF	.	TRBV7-9	TRBJ2-7	TRBD2
TGTGCCAGCACCAAGAGACAGGGTCCCGAAAGAGAGCAGTACTTC	CASTKRQGPEREQYF	.	TRBV12-3/TRBV12-4	TRBJ2-7	TRBD1
TGTGCCAGCAGTTACTCGATCGCAGGGGTCTACGAGCAGTACTTC	CASSYSIAGVYEQYF	many	TRBV6-5	TRBJ2-7	.
TGCAGCGTTGAATCGGGCTCGGCAGGGGCCTACAATGAGCAGTTCTTC	CSVESGSAGAYNEQFF	many	TRBV29-1	TRBJ2-1	.
TGCAGCGTTGCCGGACAGGAGGGATCCGAGCAGTACTTC	CSVAGQEGSEQYF	few	TRBV29-1	TRBJ2-7	.
TGTGCCAGCAGCTTAGATTTCTCGGATACGCAGTATTTT	CASSLDFSDTQYF	many	TRBV7-2	TRBJ2-3	.